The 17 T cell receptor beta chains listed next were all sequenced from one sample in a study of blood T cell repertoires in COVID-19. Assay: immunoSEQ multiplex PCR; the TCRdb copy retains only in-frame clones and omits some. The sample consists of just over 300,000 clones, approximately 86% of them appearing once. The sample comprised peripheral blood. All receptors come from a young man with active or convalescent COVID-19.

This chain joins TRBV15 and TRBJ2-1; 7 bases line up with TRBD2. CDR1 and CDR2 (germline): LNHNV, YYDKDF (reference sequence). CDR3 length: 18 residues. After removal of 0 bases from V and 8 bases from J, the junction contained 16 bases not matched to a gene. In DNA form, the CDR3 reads TGTGCCACCAGCAGAGATAAGTCTCGGCGGGGGAAGTTGGATGAGCAGTTCTTC. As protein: CATSRDKSRRGKLDEQFF. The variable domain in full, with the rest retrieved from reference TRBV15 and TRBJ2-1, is DAMVIQNPRYQVTQFGKPVTLSCSQTLNHNVMYWYQQKSSQAPKLLFHYYDKDFNNEADTPDNFQSRRPNTSFCFLDIRSPGLGDTAMYLCATSRDKSRRGKLDEQFFGPGTRLTVL.

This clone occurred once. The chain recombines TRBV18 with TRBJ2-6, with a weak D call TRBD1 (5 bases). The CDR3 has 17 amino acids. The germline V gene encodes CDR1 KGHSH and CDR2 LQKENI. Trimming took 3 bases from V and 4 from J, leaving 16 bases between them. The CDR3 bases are TGTGCCAGCTCACCCTTGGGGCAGGGCTCGGGGGCCAACGTCCTGACTTTC. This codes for CASSPLGQGSGANVLTF.

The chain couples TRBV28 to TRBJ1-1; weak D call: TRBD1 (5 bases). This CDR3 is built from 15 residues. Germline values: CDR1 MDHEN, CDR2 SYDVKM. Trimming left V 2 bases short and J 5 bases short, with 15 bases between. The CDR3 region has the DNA TGTGCCAGCAGTTTACAAGAATCCGGGGGAACTGAAGCTTTCTTT. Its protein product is CASSLQESGGTEAFF. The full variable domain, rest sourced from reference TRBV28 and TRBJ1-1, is DVKVTQSSRYLVKRTGEKVFLECVQDMDHENMFWYRQDPGLGLRLIYFSYDVKMKEKGDIPEGYSVSREKKERFSLILESASTNQTSMYLCASSLQESGGTEAFFGQGTRLTVV.

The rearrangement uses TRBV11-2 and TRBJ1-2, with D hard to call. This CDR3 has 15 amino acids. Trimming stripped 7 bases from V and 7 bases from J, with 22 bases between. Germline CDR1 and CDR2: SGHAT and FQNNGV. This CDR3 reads CASTPAMALGVGYTF. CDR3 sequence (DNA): TGTGCCAGCACCCCGGCGATGGCACTAGGAGTTGGCTACACCTTC.

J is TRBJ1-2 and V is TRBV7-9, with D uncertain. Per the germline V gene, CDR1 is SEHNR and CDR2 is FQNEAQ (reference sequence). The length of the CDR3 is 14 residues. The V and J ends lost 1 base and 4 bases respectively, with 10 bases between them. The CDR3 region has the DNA TGTGCCAGCAGCTTAGATCAGAGGATCTATGGCTACACCTTC. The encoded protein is CASSLDQRIYGYTF.

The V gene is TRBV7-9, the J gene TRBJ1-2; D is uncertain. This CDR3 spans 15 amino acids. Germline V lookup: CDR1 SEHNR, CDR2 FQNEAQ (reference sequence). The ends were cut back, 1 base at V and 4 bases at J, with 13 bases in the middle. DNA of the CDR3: TGTGCCAGCAGCTTAGGATCGGCACAGAGCTATGGCTACACCTTC. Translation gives CASSLGSAQSYGYTF.

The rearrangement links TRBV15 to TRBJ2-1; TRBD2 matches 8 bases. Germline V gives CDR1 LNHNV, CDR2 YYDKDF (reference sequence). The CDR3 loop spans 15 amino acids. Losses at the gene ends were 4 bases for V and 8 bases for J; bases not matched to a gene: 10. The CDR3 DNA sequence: TGTGCCACCAGCATCCCGCTTAGCGGGACGGATGAGCAGTTCTTC. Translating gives CATSIPLSGTDEQFF.

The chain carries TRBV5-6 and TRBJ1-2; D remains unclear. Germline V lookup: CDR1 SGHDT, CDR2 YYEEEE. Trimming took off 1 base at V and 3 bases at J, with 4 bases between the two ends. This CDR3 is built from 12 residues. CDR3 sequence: CASSLFYYGYTF. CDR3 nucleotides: TGTGCCAGCAGCTTGTTCTACTATGGCTACACCTTC.

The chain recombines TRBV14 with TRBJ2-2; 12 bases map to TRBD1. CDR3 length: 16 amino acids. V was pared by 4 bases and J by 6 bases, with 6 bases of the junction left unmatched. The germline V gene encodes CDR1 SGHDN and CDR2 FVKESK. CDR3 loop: CASSPYGTGGPGELFF. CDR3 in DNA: TGTGCCAGCAGCCCTTATGGGACAGGGGGCCCCGGGGAGCTGTTTTTT.

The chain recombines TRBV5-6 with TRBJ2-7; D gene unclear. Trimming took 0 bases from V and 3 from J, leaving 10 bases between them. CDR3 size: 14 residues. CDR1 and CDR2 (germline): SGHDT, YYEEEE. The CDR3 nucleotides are TGTGCCAGCAGCTTGGCCCGAGGTCTCTACGAGCAGTACTTC. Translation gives CASSLARGLYEQYF.

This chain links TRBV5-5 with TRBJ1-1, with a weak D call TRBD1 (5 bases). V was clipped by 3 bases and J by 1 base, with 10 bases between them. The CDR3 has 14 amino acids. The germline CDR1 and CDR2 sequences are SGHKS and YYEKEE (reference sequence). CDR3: CASSWTLANTEAFF. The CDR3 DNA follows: TGTGCCAGCAGCTGGACACTAGCGAACACTGAAGCTTTCTTT.

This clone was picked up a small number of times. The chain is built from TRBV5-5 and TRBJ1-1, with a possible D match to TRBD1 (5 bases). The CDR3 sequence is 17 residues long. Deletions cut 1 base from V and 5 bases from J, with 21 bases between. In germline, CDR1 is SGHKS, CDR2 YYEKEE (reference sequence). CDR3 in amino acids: CASSLFFATGGDTEAFF. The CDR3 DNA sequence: TGTGCCAGCAGCTTGTTCTTCGCTACGGGGGGAGATACTGAAGCTTTCTTT.

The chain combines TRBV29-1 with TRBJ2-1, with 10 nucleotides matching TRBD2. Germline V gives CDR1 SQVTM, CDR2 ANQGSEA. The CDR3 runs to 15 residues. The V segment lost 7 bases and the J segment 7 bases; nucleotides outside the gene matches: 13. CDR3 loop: CSGGSASGSGNEQFF. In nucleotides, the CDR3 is TGCAGCGGGGGCTCGGCTAGCGGGAGTGGAAATGAGCAGTTCTTC.

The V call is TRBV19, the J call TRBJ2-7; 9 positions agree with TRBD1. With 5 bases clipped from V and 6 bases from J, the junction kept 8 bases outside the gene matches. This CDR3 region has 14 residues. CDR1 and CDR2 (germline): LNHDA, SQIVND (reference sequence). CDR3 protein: CASSLRDRAGEQYF. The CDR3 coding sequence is TGTGCCAGTAGTCTGCGGGACAGGGCAGGCGAGCAGTACTTC.

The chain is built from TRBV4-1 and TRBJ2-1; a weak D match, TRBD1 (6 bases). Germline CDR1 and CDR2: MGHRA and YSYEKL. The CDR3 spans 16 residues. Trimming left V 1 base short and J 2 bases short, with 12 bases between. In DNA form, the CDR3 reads TGCGCCAGCAGCCAAGTTTCCAGGGGTGCCTACAATGAGCAGTTCTTC. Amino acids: CASSQVSRGAYNEQFF.

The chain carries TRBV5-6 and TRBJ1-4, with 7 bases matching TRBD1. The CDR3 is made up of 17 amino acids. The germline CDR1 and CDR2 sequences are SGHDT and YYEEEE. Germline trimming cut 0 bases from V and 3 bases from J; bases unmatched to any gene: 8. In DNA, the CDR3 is TGTGCCAGCAGCTTGGGACAGGGCTTTGGGGCTAATGAAAAACTGTTTTTT. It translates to CASSLGQGFGANEKLFF. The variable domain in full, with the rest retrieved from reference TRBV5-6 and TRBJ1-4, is DAGVTQSPTHLIKTRGQQVTLRCSPKSGHDTVSWYQQALGQGPQFIFQYYEEEERQRGNFPDRFSGHQFPNYSSELNVNALLLGDSALYLCASSLGQGFGANEKLFFGSGTQLSVL.

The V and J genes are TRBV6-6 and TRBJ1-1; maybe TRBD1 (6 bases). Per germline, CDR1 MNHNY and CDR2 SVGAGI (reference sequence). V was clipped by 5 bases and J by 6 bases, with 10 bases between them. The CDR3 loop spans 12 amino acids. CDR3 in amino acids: CASSDRLAEAFF. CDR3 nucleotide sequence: TGTGCCAGCAGTGACAGGTTGGCTGAAGCTTTCTTT.